A single sample is the source of the 12 T cell receptor beta chains below, sequenced in a study of blood T cell repertoires in COVID-19. Method: immunoSEQ multiplex PCR; TCRdb's copy keeps in-frame clones and lacks some. The sample lists around 50,000 clones, 86% occurring once. Sequenced input: peripheral blood. All receptors derive from a human donor in a cohort sampled during active COVID-19.

The chain joins TRBV19 to TRBJ2-1, with D possibly matching TRBD1 (5 bases). This CDR3 comprises 16 residues. The germline gives CDR1 LNHDA, CDR2 SQIVND (reference sequence). Trimming stripped 6 bases from V and 0 bases from J, with 15 bases between. The CDR3 region is CASSAFGQPSYNEQFF. CDR3 in DNA: TGTGCCAGTAGCGCCTTTGGACAACCCTCCTACAATGAGCAGTTCTTC.

J is TRBJ1-5 and V is TRBV3-1 (or the pseudogene TRBV3-2); 8 nucleotides agree with TRBD1. CDR1 is LGHDT, CDR2 YNNKEL, per germline (reference sequence). This CDR3 is built from 15 residues. V was pared by 2 bases and J by 7 bases, with 7 bases of the junction left unmatched. CDR3 region: CASSQSDRGQQPQHF. The CDR3 DNA reads as TGTGCCAGCAGCCAATCAGACAGGGGACAGCAGCCCCAGCATTTT.

The chain joins TRBV29-1 to TRBJ2-6, with a tentative D call TRBD1 (6 bases). The CDR3 loop spans 16 amino acids. Germline CDR1 reads SQVTM; CDR2 reads ANQGSEA. V was shortened by 4 bases and J by 0 bases, with 13 bases between the two germline ends. The CDR3 protein is CSVAADRYSGANVLTF. In nucleotides, the CDR3 is TGCAGCGTTGCCGCTGACAGGTACTCTGGGGCCAACGTCCTGACTTTC. Full variable domain (missing parts from reference TRBV29-1 and TRBJ2-6): SAVISQKPSRDICQRGTSLTIQCQVDSQVTMMFWYRQQPGQSLTLIATANQGSEATYESGFVIDKFPISRPNLTFSTLTVSNMSPEDSSIYLCSVAADRYSGANVLTFGAGSRLTVL.

V and J are TRBV5-5 and TRBJ2-7; 9 positions match TRBD2. Trimming cost V 4 bases and J 5 bases; bases outside gene matches: 16. Per germline, CDR1 SGHKS and CDR2 YYEKEE (reference sequence). The CDR3 totals 17 residues. This CDR3 reads CASSPGGGGRAIHEQYF. Here the CDR3 DNA reads TGTGCCAGCAGCCCCGGGGGGGGCGGGAGGGCCATCCACGAGCAGTACTTC.

J is TRBJ2-5 and V is TRBV11-2, with D perhaps matching TRBD2 (6 bases). The CDR3 has 15 amino acids. Germline CDR1 and CDR2: SGHAT and FQNNGV. Trimming stripped 0 bases from V and 5 bases from J, with 13 bases between. CDR3 in amino acids: CASSLDPTSSETQYF. CDR3 sequence (DNA): TGTGCCAGCAGCTTAGATCCGACTAGTTCTGAGACCCAGTACTTC. The full variable domain, completed using reference TRBV11-2 and TRBJ2-5, is EAGVAQSPRYKIIEKRQSVAFWCNPISGHATLYWYQQILGQGPKLLIQFQNNGVVDDSQLPKDRFSAERLKGVDSTLKIQPAKLEDSAVYLCASSLDPTSSETQYFGPGTRLLVL.

CDR3 sequence: CASSLTRGTNTEAFF. The CDR3 DNA reads as TGTGCCAGCAGCTTAACCCGGGGGACGAACACTGAAGCTTTCTTT. The rearrangement joins TRBV7-3 to TRBJ1-1, with D perhaps matching TRBD1 (5 bases). Trimming stripped 0 bases from V and 1 base from J, with 9 bases between. The germline V gene has CDR1 SGHTA and CDR2 FQGTGA. CDR3 size: 15 residues.

This chain uses TRBV20-1 with TRBJ1-4; D gene ambiguous. CDR3 length equals 12 residues. Between the trimmed V and J ends, which lost 3 bases and 4 bases, there was a span of 6 bases. The V gene's germline CDR1 is DFQATT and CDR2 SNEGSKA (reference sequence). The CDR3 spells CSASDINEKLFF. DNA of the CDR3: TGCAGTGCTAGTGACATTAATGAAAAACTGTTTTTT.

In its sample, this clone was seen once. The J gene is TRBJ2-1, the V gene TRBV7-9; 12 bases line up with TRBD2. The germline V gene has CDR1 SEHNR and CDR2 FQNEAQ (reference sequence). V was pared by 7 bases and J by 7 bases, with 14 bases of the junction left unmatched. This CDR3 has 17 amino acids. The CDR3 sequence: CASTRLIVTSGRNEQFF. The CDR3 DNA follows: TGTGCCAGCACCCGATTAATCGTAACTAGCGGGAGGAATGAGCAGTTCTTC.

The chain combines TRBV11-2 with TRBJ2-1; TRBD1 matches at 10 bases. Germline values: CDR1 SGHAT, CDR2 FQNNGV. Unmatched junction bases numbered 9, after V lost 6 bases and J lost 7 bases. This CDR3 region has 15 residues. The CDR3 protein is CASSFAGQGLNEQFF. CDR3 DNA sequence: TGTGCCAGCAGTTTCGCGGGACAGGGGCTTAATGAGCAGTTCTTC.

This sequence joins TRBV29-1 and TRBJ1-1, with 7 positions matching TRBD1. Trimming at V came to 7 bases and at J to 5 bases, leaving 4 bases not matched to a gene. This CDR3 has 11 residues. Germline V CDR1 and CDR2: SQVTM, ANQGSEA. The CDR3 loop is CSAHRGTEAFF. The CDR3 nucleotides read TGCAGCGCTCACAGGGGTACTGAAGCTTTCTTT. The full variable domain, in which reference TRBV29-1 and TRBJ1-1 provide the parts outside the CDR3, is SAVISQKPSRDICQRGTSLTIQCQVDSQVTMMFWYRQQPGQSLTLIATANQGSEATYESGFVIDKFPISRPNLTFSTLTVSNMSPEDSSIYLCSAHRGTEAFFGQGTRLTVV.

The chain combines TRBV6-5 with TRBJ1-5; TRBD1 matches 8 bases. The CDR3 sequence is 15 residues long. The trim removed 4 bases at V and 2 bases at J, leaving 4 bases unmatched. Germline V gene data show CDR1 as MNHEY and CDR2 as SVGAGI. The CDR3 spells CASSSKTGGNQPQHF. CDR3 bases: TGTGCCAGCAGTTCGAAGACAGGGGGCAATCAGCCCCAGCATTTT.

The chain recombines TRBV6-5 with TRBJ2-7; possible D gene TRBD1, 6 bases. With 0 bases removed from V and 3 bases from J, the gap between germline ends came to 9 bases. Germline V lookup: CDR1 MNHEY, CDR2 SVGAGI. The CDR3 sequence is 14 residues long. CDR3 sequence reads: CASSYSRTVYEQYF. Here the CDR3 DNA reads TGTGCCAGCAGTTACTCGAGGACAGTCTACGAGCAGTACTTC.